This TCR beta chain was identified in a study of cytomegalovirus exposure and HLA in healthy donors. From germline, CDR1 is SGHTA and CDR2 FQGTGA. Trimming removed 5 bases at V and 3 bases at J, with 14 bases between. The CDR3 has 15 amino acids. The primer mix had 60 Vbeta and 13 Jbeta primers. TCRdb keeps only in-frame clones here, not all; method: immunoSEQ multiplex PCR. Here the sample spans around 72,000 clones, roughly 72% being singletons. The clonotype comes from a man aged 45-65 years in good health and CMV-seronegative. The V and J genes are TRBV7-3 and TRBJ1-3; unclear D gene. What was sequenced was PBMCs. CDR3 in amino acids: CASSPGSQRGNTIYF. The CDR3 nucleotides read TGTGCCAGCAGCCCAGGTTCTCAACGTGGAAACACCATATATTTT.